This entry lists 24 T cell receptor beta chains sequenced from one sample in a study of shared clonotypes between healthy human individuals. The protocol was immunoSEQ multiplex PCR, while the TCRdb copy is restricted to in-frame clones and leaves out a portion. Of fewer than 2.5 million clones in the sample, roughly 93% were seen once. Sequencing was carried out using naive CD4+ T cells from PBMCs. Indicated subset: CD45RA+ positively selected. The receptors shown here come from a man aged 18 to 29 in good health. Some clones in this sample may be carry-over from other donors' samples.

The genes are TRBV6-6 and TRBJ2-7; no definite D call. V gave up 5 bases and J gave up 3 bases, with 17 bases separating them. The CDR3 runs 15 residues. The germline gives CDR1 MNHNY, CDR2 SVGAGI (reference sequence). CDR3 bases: TGTGCCAGCAGTATCTCCGGTGCCACTCTCTACGAGCAGTACTTC. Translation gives CASSISGATLYEQYF.

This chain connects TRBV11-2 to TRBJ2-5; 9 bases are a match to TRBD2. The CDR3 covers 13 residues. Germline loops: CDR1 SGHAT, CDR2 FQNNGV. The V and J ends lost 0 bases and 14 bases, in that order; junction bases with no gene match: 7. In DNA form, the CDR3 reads TGTGCCAGCAGCTTAGAGGCTAGCGGGATGAAATACTTC. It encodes CASSLEASGMKYF. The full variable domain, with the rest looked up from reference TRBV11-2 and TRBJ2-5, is EAGVAQSPRYKIIEKRQSVAFWCNPISGHATLYWYQQILGQGPKLLIQFQNNGVVDDSQLPKDRFSAERLKGVDSTLKIQPAKLEDSAVYLCASSLEASGMKYFGPGTRLLVL.

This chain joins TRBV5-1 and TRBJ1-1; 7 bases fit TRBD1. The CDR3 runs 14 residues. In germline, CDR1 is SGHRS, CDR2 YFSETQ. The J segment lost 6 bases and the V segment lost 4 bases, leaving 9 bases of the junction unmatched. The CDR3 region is CASSLSSGGAEAFF. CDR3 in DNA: TGCGCCAGCAGCCTATCATCAGGGGGAGCTGAAGCTTTCTTT. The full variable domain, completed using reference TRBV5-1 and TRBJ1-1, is KAGVTQTPRYLIKTRGQQVTLSCSPISGHRSVSWYQQTPGQGLQFLFEYFSETQRNKGNFPGRFSGRQFSNSRSEMNVSTLELGDSALYLCASSLSSGGAEAFFGQGTRLTVV.

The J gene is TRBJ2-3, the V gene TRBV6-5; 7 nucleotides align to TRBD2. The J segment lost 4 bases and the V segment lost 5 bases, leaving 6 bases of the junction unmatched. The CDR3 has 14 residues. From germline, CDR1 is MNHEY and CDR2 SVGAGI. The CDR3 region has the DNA TGTGCCAGCAGTCCCAGGACTAGGGCAGATACGCAGTATTTT. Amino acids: CASSPRTRADTQYF.

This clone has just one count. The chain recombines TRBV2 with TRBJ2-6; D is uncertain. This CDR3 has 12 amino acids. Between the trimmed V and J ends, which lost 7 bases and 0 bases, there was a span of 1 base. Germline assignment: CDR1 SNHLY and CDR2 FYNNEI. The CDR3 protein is CASTSGANVLTF. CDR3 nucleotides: TGTGCCAGCACCTCTGGGGCCAACGTCCTGACTTTC.

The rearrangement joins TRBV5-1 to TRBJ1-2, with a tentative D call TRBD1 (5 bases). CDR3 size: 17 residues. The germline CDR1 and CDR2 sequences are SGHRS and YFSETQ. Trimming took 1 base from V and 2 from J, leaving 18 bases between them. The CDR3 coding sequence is TGCGCCAGCAGCTTGAACACCCCGGCAGAGGGGAACTATGGCTACACCTTC. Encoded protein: CASSLNTPAEGNYGYTF.

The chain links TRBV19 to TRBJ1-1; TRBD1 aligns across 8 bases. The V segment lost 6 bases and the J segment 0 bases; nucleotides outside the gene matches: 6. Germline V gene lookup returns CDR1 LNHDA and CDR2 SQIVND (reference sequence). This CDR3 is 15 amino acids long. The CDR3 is CASRVGQEMNTEAFF. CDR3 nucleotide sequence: TGTGCCAGTAGGGTGGGACAGGAGATGAACACTGAAGCTTTCTTT.

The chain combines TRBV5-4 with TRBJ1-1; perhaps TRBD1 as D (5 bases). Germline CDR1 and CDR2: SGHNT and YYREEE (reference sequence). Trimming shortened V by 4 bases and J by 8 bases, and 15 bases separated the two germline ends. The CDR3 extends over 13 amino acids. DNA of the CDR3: TGTGCCAGCAGCACCGGGACCGTCCCCGAAGCTTTCTTT. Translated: CASSTGTVPEAFF.

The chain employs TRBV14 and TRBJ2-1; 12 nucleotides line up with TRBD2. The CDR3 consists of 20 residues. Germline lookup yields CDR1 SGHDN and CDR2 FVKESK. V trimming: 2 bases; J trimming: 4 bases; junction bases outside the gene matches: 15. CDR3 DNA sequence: TGTGCCAGCAGCCAACTAACTAGCGGGAGGTTCCTTGGGGGGTACAATGAGCAGTTCTTC. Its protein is CASSQLTSGRFLGGYNEQFF.

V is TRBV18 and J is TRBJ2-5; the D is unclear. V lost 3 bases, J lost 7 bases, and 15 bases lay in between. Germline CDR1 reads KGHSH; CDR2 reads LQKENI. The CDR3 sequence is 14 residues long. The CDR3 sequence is CASSPKDRRATQYF. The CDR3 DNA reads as TGTGCCAGCTCACCGAAGGACCGCAGAGCGACCCAGTACTTC.

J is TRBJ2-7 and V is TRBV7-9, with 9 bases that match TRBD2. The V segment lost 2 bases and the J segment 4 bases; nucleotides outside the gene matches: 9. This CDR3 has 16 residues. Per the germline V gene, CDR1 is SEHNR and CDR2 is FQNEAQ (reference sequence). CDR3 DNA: TGTGCCAGCAGCTTATACTACTGGCGGGAGGGTTACGAGCAGTACTTC. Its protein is CASSLYYWREGYEQYF. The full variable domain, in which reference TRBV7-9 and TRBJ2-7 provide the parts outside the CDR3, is DTGVSQNPRHKITKRGQNVTFRCDPISEHNRLYWYRQTLGQGPEFLTYFQNEAQLEKSRLLSDRFSAERPKGSFSTLEIQRTEQGDSAMYLCASSLYYWREGYEQYFGPGTRLTVT.

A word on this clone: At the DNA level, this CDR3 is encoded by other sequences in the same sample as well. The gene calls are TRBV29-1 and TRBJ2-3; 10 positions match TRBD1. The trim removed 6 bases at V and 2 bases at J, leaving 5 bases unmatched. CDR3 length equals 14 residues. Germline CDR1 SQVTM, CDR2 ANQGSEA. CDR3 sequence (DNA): TGCAGCGTAAGGGACAGGGGACCCACAGATACGCAGTATTTT. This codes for CSVRDRGPTDTQYF.

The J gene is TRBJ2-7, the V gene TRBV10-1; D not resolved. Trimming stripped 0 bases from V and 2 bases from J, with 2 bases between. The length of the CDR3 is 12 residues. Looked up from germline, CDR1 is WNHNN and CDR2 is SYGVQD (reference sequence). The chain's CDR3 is CASSESAYEQYF. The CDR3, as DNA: TGCGCCAGCAGTGAGTCTGCCTACGAGCAGTACTTC.

In DNA form, the CDR3 reads TGTGCCAGCAGCGCAGGGGCGGGTGAAGCTTTCTTT. Its protein product is CASSAGAGEAFF. The chain employs TRBV6-1 and TRBJ1-1, with D perhaps matching TRBD1 (6 bases). Per the germline V gene, CDR1 is MNHNS and CDR2 is SASEGT. The CDR3 consists of 12 residues. V lost 6 bases and J lost 7, with 12 bases in between.

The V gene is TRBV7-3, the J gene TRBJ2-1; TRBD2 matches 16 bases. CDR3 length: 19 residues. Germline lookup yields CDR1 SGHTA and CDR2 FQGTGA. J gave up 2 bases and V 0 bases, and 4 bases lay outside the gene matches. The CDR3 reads CASSLTGTSGRGTYNEQFF. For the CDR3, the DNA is TGTGCCAGCAGCTTAACCGGGACTAGCGGGAGGGGGACCTACAATGAGCAGTTCTTC.

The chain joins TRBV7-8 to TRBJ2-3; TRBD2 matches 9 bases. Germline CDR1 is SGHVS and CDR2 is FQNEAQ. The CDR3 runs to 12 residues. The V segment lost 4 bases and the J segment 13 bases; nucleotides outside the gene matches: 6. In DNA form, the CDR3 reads TGTGCCAGCAGCTCCCTAGCGGGAACGGAGTATTTT. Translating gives CASSSLAGTEYF. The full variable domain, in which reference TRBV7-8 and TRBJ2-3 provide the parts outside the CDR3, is GAGVSQSPRYKVAKRGQDVALRCDPISGHVSLFWYQQALGQGPEFLTYFQNEAQLDKSGLPSDRFFAERPEGSVSTLKIQRTQQEDSAVYLCASSSLAGTEYFGPGTRLTVL.

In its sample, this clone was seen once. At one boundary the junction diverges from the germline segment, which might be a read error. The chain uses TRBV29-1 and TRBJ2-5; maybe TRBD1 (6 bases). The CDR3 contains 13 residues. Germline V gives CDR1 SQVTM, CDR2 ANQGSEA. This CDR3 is CSVEGSGVETQYF. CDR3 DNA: TGCAGCGTCGAAGGGTCAGGGGTCGAGACCCAGTACTTC.

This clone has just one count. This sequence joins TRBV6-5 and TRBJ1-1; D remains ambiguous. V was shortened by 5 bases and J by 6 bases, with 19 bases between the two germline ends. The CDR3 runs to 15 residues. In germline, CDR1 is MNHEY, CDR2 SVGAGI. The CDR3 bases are TGTGCCAGCAGTCCCGGACGGGCCGGATCGGCTGAAGCTTTCTTT. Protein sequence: CASSPGRAGSAEAFF.

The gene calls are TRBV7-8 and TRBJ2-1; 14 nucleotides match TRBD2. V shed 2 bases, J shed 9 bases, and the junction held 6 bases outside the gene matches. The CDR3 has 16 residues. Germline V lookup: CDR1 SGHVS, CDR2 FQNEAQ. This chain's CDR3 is CASSLTGLAGEGEQFF. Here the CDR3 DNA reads TGTGCCAGCAGCTTAACGGGACTAGCGGGAGAGGGTGAGCAGTTCTTC.

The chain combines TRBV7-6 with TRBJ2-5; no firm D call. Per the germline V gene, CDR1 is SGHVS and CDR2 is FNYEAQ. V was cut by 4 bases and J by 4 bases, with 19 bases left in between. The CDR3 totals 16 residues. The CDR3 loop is CASSYSWTRSGETQYF. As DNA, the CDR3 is TGTGCCAGCAGCTATTCGTGGACCCGGTCGGGAGAGACCCAGTACTTC.

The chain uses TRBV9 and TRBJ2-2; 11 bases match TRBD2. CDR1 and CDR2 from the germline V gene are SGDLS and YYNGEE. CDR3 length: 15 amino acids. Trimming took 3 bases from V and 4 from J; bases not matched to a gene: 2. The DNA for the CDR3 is TGTGCCAGCAGCGAACTAGCGGGAGCCACCGGGGAGCTGTTTTTT. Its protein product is CASSELAGATGELFF.

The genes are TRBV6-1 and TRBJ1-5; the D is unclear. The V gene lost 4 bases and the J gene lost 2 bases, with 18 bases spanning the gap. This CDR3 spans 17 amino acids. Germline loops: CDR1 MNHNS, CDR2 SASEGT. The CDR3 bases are TGTGCCAGCAGTGTATTGGACGGAGCTAGTGGCAATCAGCCCCAGCATTTT. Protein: CASSVLDGASGNQPQHF.

The CDR3 DNA reads TGTGCCAGCAGCCCCCAGGACAGGAACACCGGGGAGCTGTTTTTT. It encodes CASSPQDRNTGELFF. V and J are TRBV7-2 and TRBJ2-2; a possible D gene is TRBD1 (6 bases). The CDR3 is made up of 15 amino acids. The germline gives CDR1 SGHTA, CDR2 FQGNSA. The ends were cut back, 5 bases at V and 1 base at J, with 11 bases in the middle.

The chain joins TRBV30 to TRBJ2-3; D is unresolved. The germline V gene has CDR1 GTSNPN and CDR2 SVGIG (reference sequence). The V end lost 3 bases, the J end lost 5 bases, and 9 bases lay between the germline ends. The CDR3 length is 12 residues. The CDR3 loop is CAWRGKGDTQYF. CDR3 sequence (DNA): TGTGCCTGGAGGGGGAAGGGAGATACGCAGTATTTT.